The rows below give T cell receptor beta chains drawn from one sample of a study of long-term antiretroviral therapy in people with HIV. Clones were read by immunoSEQ multiplex PCR, and TCRdb kept only the in-frame ones, dropping some. Of about 20,000 clones in the sample, approximately 90% were seen once. The input for sequencing was unsorted PBMCs, taken 2.1 years after starting antiretroviral therapy. These receptors originate from a man between 18 and 29 years old with HIV. CDR3s leave out the opening cysteine and the closing phenylalanine or tryptophan. Clone sizes are given selectively: once, few, many, or a class where the clone is expanded.

j_call clone_size v_call cdr3_aa
TRBJ1-1 . TRBV21-1 ASSKRTIRDTEAF
TRBJ2-1 . TRBV9 ASSPFRQGARYNEQF
TRBJ1-2 . TRBV10-1 ASATNYGYT
TRBJ2-7 . TRBV6-6 ASSYSGGSYEQY
TRBJ2-7 few TRBV6-6 ASTKRIPSYEQY
TRBJ2-3 . TRBV7-6 ASSLSSSGISTDTQY
TRBJ1-5 . TRBV9 ASSSRDGNQPQH
TRBJ1-2 . TRBV19 ASWASKGYT
TRBJ1-2 few TRBV12-5 ASGLGPLGGYT
TRBJ1-5 . TRBV4-1 ASSQEPGQGAGQPQH
TRBJ1-3 . TRBV9 ASSVPGNTIY
TRBJ1-1 . TRBV6-6 ASRNLDRGEAF
TRBJ1-1 . TRBV7-8 ASSLPKTGTEAF
TRBJ2-5 . TRBV5-6 ASSLGDQETQY
TRBJ2-1 . TRBV10-3 AIRFEGGHDEQF
TRBJ2-7 . TRBV19 ASSSREAPYEQY
TRBJ1-1 . TRBV2 ASRLLRAEAF
TRBJ2-7 . TRBV27 ASSLVPSYEQY
TRBJ1-2 . TRBV5-4 AGGSNYGYT
TRBJ2-7 . TRBV7-2 ASSLEMGEQY
TRBJ1-1 once TRBV29-1 SAKDRAKNTEAF
TRBJ2-7 . TRBV9 ASSPLTSGPGEQY
TRBJ2-7 once TRBV2 ASKGDRLYEQY
TRBJ1-4 . TRBV27 ASSPGLPGGKLF
TRBJ1-6 . TRBV14 ASSQDEDRNSPLH
TRBJ2-1 . TRBV7-9 ASSETGVGEQF
TRBJ1-2 once TRBV30 AWSQSWQVFRYGYT
TRBJ1-1 . TRBV19 ASSNPGRPDEAF